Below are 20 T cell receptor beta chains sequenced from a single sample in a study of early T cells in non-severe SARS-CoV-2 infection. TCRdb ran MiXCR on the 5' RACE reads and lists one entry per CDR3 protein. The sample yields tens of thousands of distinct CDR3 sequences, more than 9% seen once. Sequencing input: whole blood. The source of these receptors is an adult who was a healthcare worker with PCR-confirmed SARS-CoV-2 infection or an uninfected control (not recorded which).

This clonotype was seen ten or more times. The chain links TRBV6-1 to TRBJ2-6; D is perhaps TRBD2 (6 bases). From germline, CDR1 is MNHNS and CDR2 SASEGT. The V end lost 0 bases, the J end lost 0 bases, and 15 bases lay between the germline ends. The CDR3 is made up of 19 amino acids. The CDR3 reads CASSEALKGLLSGANVLTF. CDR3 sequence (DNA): TGTGCCAGCAGTGAAGCGCTTAAGGGACTGCTCTCTGGGGCCAACGTCCTGACTTTC.

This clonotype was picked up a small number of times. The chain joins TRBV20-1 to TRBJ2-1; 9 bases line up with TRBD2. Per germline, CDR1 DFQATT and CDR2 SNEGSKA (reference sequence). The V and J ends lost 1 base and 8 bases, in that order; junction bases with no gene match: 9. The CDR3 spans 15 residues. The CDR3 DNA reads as TGCAGTGCTAGAGGTCGAGCGGGAGGAAGGTATGAGCAGTTCTTC. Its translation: CSARGRAGGRYEQFF.

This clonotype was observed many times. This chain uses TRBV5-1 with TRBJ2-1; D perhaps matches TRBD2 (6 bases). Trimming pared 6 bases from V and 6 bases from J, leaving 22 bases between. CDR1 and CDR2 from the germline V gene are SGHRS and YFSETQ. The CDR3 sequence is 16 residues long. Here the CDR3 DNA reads TGCGCCAGCAACGAACCCCCGACGGGAGATGGCAATGAGCAGTTCTTC. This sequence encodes CASNEPPTGDGNEQFF.

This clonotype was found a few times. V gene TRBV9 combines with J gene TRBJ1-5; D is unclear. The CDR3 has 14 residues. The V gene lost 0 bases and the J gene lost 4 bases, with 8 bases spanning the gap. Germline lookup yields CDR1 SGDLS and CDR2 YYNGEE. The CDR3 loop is CASSVGATNQPQHF. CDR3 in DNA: TGTGCCAGCAGCGTAGGGGCCACGAATCAGCCCCAGCATTTT.

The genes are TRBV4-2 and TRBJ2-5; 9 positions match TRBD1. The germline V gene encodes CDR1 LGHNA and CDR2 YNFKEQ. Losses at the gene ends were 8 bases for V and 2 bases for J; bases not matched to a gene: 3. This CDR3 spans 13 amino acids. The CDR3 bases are TGTGCCAGCGGACAGGGGAGGCAAGAGACCCAGTACTTC. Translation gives CASGQGRQETQYF.

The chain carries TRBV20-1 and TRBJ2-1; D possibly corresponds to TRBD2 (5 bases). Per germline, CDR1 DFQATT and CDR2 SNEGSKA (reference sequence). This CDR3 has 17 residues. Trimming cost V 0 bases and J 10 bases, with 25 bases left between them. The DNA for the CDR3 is TGCAGTGCTAGAGATGGTAATATGGGGAGAGCTAGGGTGGAGCAGTTCTTC. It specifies CSARDGNMGRARVEQFF.

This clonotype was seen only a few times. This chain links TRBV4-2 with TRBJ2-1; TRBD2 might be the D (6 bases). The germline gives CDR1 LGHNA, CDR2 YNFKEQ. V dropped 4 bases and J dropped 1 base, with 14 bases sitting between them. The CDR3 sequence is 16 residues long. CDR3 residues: CASSPRSGVSYNEQFF. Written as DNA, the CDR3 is TGTGCCAGCAGCCCTCGTAGCGGTGTTTCCTACAATGAGCAGTTCTTC.

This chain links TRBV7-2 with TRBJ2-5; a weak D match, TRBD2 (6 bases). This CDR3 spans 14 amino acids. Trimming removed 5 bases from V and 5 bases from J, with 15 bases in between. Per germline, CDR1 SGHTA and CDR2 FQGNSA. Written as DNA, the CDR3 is TGTGCCAGCAGCAGGGACTGGACCTCCGAGACCCAGTACTTC. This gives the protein CASSRDWTSETQYF.

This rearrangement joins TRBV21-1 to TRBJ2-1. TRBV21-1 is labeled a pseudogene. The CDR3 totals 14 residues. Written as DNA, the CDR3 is TGTGCCAGCACCAACACCAGCTCCTACAATGAGCAGTTCTTC. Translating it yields CASTNTSSYNEQFF.

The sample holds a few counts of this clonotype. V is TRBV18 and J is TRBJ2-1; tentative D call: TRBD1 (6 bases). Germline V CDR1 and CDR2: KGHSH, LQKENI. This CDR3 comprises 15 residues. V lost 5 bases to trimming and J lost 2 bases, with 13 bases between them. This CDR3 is CASSSRDIPYNEQFF. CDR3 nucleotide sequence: TGTGCCAGCTCATCTCGGGACATACCCTACAATGAGCAGTTCTTC.

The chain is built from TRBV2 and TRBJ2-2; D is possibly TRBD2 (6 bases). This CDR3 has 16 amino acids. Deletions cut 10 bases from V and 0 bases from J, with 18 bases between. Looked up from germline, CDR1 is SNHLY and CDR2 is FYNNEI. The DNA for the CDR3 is TGTGCCACCTCTAAGGACGGGACTGCGAACACCGGGGAGCTGTTTTTT. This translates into CATSKDGTANTGELFF.

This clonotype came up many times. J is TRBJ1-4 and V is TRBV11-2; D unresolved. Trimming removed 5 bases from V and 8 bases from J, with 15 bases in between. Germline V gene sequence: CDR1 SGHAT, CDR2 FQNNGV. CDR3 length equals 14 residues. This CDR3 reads CASSPWTGGEKLFF. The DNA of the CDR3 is TGTGCCAGCAGCCCGTGGACCGGTGGGGAAAAACTGTTTTTT.

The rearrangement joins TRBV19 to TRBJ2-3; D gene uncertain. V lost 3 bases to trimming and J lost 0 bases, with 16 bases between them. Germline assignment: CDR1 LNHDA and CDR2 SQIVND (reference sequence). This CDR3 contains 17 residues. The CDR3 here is CASSISEYDASTDTQYF. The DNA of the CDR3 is TGTGCCAGTAGTATCTCGGAATACGACGCCAGCACAGATACGCAGTATTTT.

In nucleotides, the CDR3 is TGTGCCAGCAGCCAGACTAGTGAAGAGACCCAGTACTTC. Translation: CASSQTSEETQYF. The gene calls are TRBV7-3 and TRBJ2-5; a weak D match, TRBD2 (6 bases). The ends were cut back, 5 bases at V and 3 bases at J, with 10 bases in the middle. The CDR3 loop spans 13 amino acids. Germline V gene data show CDR1 as SGHTA and CDR2 as FQGTGA.

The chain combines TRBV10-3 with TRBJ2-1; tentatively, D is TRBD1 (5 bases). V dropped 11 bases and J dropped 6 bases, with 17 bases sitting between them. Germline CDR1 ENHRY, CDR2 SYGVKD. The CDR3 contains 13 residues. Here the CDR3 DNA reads TGTGCCGTCGAGAGTTGGGGCCTCAATGAGCAGTTCTTC. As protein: CAVESWGLNEQFF.

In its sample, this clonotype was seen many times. The CDR3 here is CASSNRWGADDEQFF. The CDR3 coding sequence is TGTGCCAGCAGCAATCGTTGGGGGGCAGACGATGAGCAGTTCTTC. The chain joins TRBV27 to TRBJ2-1; D is tentatively TRBD1 or TRBD2 (6 bases each). The CDR3 is made up of 15 amino acids. Germline V CDR1 and CDR2: MNHEY, SMNVEV (reference sequence). Trimming shortened V by 6 bases and J by 8 bases, and 20 bases separated the two germline ends.

The CDR3 DNA reads as TGTGCCAGCAGCCTAGTATCGGGCACTGAAGCTTTCTTT. Its translation: CASSLVSGTEAFF. The chain is built from TRBV7-2 and TRBJ1-1; D not certain. The V end lost 5 bases, the J end lost 4 bases, and 11 bases lay between the germline ends. Germline V gene lookup returns CDR1 SGHTA and CDR2 FQGNSA. The length of the CDR3 is 13 residues. Together with reference TRBV7-2 and TRBJ1-1, the CDR3 gives the full variable domain: GAGVSQSPSNKVTEKGKDVELRCDPISGHTALYWYRQSLGQGLEFLIYFQGNSAPDKSGLPSDRFSAERTGGSVSTLTIQRTQQEDSAVYLCASSLVSGTEAFFGQGTRLTVV.

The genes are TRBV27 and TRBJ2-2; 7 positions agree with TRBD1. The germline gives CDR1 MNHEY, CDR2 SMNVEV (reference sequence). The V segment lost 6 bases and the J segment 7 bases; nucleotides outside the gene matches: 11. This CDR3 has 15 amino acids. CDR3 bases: TGTGCCAGCAGAAAAGGTGACAGGGACGGCGGGGAGCTGTTTTTT. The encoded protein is CASRKGDRDGGELFF.

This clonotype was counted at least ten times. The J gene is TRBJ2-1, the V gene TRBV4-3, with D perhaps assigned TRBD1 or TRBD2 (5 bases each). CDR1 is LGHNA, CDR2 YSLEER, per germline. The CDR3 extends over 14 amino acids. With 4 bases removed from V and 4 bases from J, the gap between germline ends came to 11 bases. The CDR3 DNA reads TGCGCCAGCAGCCGAGGGACCGAGTACAATGAGCAGTTCTTC. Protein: CASSRGTEYNEQFF.

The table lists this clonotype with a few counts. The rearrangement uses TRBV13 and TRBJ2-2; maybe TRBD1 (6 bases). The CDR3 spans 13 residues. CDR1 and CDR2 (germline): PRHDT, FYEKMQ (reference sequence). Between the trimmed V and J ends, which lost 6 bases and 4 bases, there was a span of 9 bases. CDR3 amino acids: CASSEGGTGELFF. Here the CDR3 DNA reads TGTGCCAGCAGTGAAGGGGGCACCGGGGAGCTGTTTTTT.